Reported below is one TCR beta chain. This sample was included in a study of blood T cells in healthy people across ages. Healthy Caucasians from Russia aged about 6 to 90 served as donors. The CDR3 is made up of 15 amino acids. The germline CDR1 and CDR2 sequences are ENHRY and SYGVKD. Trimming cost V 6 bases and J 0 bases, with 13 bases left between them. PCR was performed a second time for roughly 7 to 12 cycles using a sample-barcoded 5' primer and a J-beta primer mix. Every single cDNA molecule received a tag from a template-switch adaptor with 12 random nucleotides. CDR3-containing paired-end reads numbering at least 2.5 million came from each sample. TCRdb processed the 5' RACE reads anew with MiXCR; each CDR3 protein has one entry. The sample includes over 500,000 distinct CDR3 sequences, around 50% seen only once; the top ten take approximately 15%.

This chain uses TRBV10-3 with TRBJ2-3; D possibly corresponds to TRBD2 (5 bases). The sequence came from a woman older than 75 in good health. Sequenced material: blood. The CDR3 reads CAIRREYTSTDTQYF. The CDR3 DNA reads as TGTGCCATCAGGAGGGAATACACTAGCACAGATACGCAGTATTTT.